This entry concerns a single T cell receptor (beta chain). Assay: immunoSEQ multiplex PCR; the TCRdb copy retains only in-frame clones and omits some. The table lists about 180,000 clones, 60% to 80% of them singletons. The data stem from a study of blood T cell repertoires in COVID-19. In the study overall: From the United States, Italy and Spain came samples of acute and convalescent COVID-19. PBMCs, B-cell-depleted T cells, or T cells were the source of the cDNA or gDNA that made up the material.

This clonotype was sampled from a man in his sixties who had been exposed to COVID-19. The sequenced material came from PBMCs or T cells enriched from blood (not recorded which).

CDR3 coding DNA: TGCGCCAGCAGTCAACAGGGGAGGACTGAAGCTTTCTTT. Translation: CASSQQGRTEAFF. This chain joins TRBV5-1 and TRBJ1-1; TRBD1 agrees at 7 bases. The CDR3 length is 13 residues. J was trimmed by 5 bases and V by 5 bases; bases with no gene match: 6. Germline V gene data show CDR1 as SGHRS and CDR2 as YFSETQ.